The present T cell receptor beta chain was sequenced within a study of blood T cell repertoires in COVID-19. Study as a whole: Collection of acute and convalescent COVID-19 samples took place in the United States, Italy and Spain.

Germline lookup yields CDR1 LGHNA and CDR2 YSLEER. This CDR3 is 15 amino acids long. J was trimmed by 8 bases and V by 0 bases; bases with no gene match: 6. As originally analysed: The assay estimated nucleated cells by amplifying reference gene primers. Here immunoSEQ multiplex PCR was the method, and the copy in TCRdb shows in-frame clones only, minus some. The DNA gave D and trimming, while V, J and clone size come from that table. The sample carries about 81,000 clones, roughly 88% recorded once. The chain joins TRBV4-3 to TRBJ1-3, with 8 bases identical to TRBD1. The receptor was isolated from a woman aged 80 or over with acute or convalescent COVID-19. The sequenced sample was peripheral blood. Written as DNA, the CDR3 is TGCGCCAGCAGCCAAGATCTCGGACAGGGTGACACCATATATTTT. It translates to CASSQDLGQGDTIYF.